The TCR beta chain under discussion was sequenced for a study of cytotoxic CD8 clonotypes in ibrutinib-treated CLL. Profiled with immunoSEQ multiplex PCR; TCRdb holds only in-frame clones, not every one. The data contain roughly 180,000 clones, around 72% of them singletons. The V and J ends lost 6 bases and 0 bases respectively, with 5 bases between them. CDR1 and CDR2 from the germline V gene are MNHNS and SASEGT. The CDR3 is 13 residues long. The sample consisted of PBMCs, taken after 24 months of ibrutinib treatment. This chain connects TRBV6-1 to TRBJ1-4; D unresolved. This sequence was found in a human donor with chronic lymphocytic leukemia. The chain's CDR3 is CASRDSTNEKLFF. The DNA of the CDR3 is TGTGCCAGCAGAGACTCAACTAATGAAAAACTGTTTTTT.